This is a list of T cell receptor beta chains from one sample in a study of blood T cell repertoires in COVID-19. The table came from immunoSEQ multiplex PCR; TCRdb's copy has only in-frame clones and leaves some out. Of approximately 150,000 clones listed, under 80% are singletons. Sequenced sample: peripheral blood. The receptor source for this set is a man in his sixties with acute or convalescent COVID-19. Each CDR3 is given with its conserved first and last residue. D genes are given only for firm matches. A row's size may be missing; if present it is once, few, many or a size class.

NA TRBJ2-7 TRBV27 TRBD1 CASSRPGTGAYEQYF TGTGCCAGCAGCAGGCCCGGGACAGGGGCCTACGAGCAGTACTTC
NA TRBJ1-5 TRBV5-6 NA CASSPMGEGSQPQHF TGTGCCAGCAGCCCCATGGGGGAGGGAAGTCAGCCCCAGCATTTT
NA TRBJ2-7 TRBV25-1 NA CASSEGGLAAPYEQYF TGTGCCAGCAGTGAAGGGGGGCTAGCGGCCCCCTACGAGCAGTACTTC
few TRBJ1-2 TRBV5-1 TRBD1 CASSWDREFFNYGYTF TGCGCCAGCAGCTGGGACAGGGAGTTTTTTAACTATGGCTACACCTTC
NA TRBJ1-2 TRBV9 TRBD1 CASSVDSRTGTYGYTF TGTGCCAGCAGCGTAGATAGCCGGACAGGGACCTATGGCTACACCTTC
NA TRBJ2-6 TRBV19 TRBD1 CASGTGTGVTGANVLTF TGTGCCAGTGGGACCGGGACAGGGGTTACTGGGGCCAACGTCCTGACTTTC
NA TRBJ2-6 TRBV5-1 TRBD1 CASSSQPGGSAGANVLTF TGCGCCAGCAGCTCCCAGCCAGGGGGCTCTGCTGGGGCCAACGTCCTGACTTTC
NA TRBJ2-1 TRBV6-5 TRBD2 CASTLGASGSNEQFF TGTGCCAGCACTTTAGGGGCTAGCGGGAGCAATGAGCAGTTCTTC
NA TRBJ2-2 TRBV19 TRBD2 CAIREGSANTGELFF TGTGCCATTAGGGAGGGAAGCGCGAACACCGGGGAGCTGTTTTTT
NA TRBJ2-1 TRBV29-1 TRBD2 CSVVSPSGYNEQFF TGCAGCGTTGTTAGTCCTAGCGGATATAATGAGCAGTTCTTC
NA TRBJ1-4 TRBV7-9 NA CASSFPISGEEKLFF TGTGCCAGCAGCTTCCCTATATCGGGAGAGGAAAAACTGTTTTTT
NA TRBJ1-6 TRBV15 NA CATSSAKDRDNSPLHF TGTGCCACCAGCAGTGCTAAAGACAGAGATAATTCACCCCTCCACTTT
NA TRBJ1-6 TRBV20-1 NA CSASGRVQSPLHF TGCAGTGCTAGTGGCAGGGTACAATCACCCCTCCACTTT
once TRBJ1-6 TRBV6-5 NA CASSQGSVNNSPLHF TGTGCCAGCAGCCAGGGGTCCGTTAATAATTCACCCCTCCACTTT
NA TRBJ1-1 TRBV7-8 TRBD1 CASSLGEQGVGTEAFF TGTGCCAGCAGCTTAGGGGAACAGGGGGTTGGCACTGAAGCTTTCTTT
once TRBJ2-5 TRBV18 NA CASFPGIQETQYF TGTGCCAGCTTCCCGGGGATCCAAGAGACCCAGTACTTC
once TRBJ2-1 TRBV6-5 NA CASRSYNEQFF TGTGCCAGCAGATCTTACAATGAGCAGTTCTTC
NA TRBJ2-5 TRBV6-5 NA CASFRGRETQYF TGTGCCAGTTTCAGGGGCCGAGAGACCCAGTACTTC
NA TRBJ2-1 TRBV5-1 TRBD2 CASSLLAGVVISEQFF TGCGCCAGCAGCCTATTAGCGGGAGTCGTCATCAGTGAGCAGTTCTTC
many TRBJ1-3 TRBV5-8 NA CASSFSGSSGNTIYF TGTGCCAGCAGCTTCTCCGGGAGCTCTGGAAACACCATATATTTT
once TRBJ2-2 TRBV10-2 TRBD2 CASSPSGRFEGGELFF TGCGCCAGCAGCCCTAGCGGGAGGTTCGAGGGCGGGGAGCTGTTTTTT
NA TRBJ2-5 TRBV10-1 TRBD2 CASSVGLAVQETQYF TGCGCCAGCAGCGTGGGACTAGCGGTCCAAGAGACCCAGTACTTC
NA TRBJ2-2 TRBV11-2 NA CASSLGRGYTGELFF TGTGCCAGCAGCTTAGGACGAGGGTACACCGGGGAGCTGTTTTTT
NA TRBJ2-2 TRBV28 NA CASSFGGSGELFF TGTGCCAGCAGTTTCGGCGGTTCGGGGGAGCTGTTTTTT
NA TRBJ1-6 TRBV27 NA CASTRRFDSPLHF TGTGCCAGCACCCGCCGGTTCGATTCACCCCTCCACTTT
NA TRBJ2-5 TRBV6-5 TRBD1 CASSLQGAETQYF TGTGCCAGCAGCCTCCAGGGGGCGGAGACCCAGTACTTC
NA TRBJ2-7 TRBV14 TRBD1 CASSQGDREYF TGTGCCAGCAGCCAAGGGGACAGGGAGTACTTC
NA TRBJ1-2 TRBV28 TRBD1 CASSFGVGQGVRGYTF TGTGCCAGCAGTTTCGGGGTTGGGCAGGGGGTACGTGGCTACACCTTC
NA TRBJ2-7 TRBV7-2 TRBD1 CASSGGLDYEQYF TGTGCCAGCTCAGGGGGCTTGGACTACGAGCAGTACTTC
NA TRBJ2-5 TRBV29-1 NA CSVGRQTQETQYF TGCAGCGTTGGGAGACAGACCCAAGAGACCCAGTACTTC
NA TRBJ2-5 TRBV27 TRBD2 CASSPRGGQETQYF TGTGCCAGCAGTCCACGGGGAGGGCAAGAGACCCAGTACTTC
NA TRBJ2-7 TRBV3-1/TRBV3-2 TRBD1 CASSPGQVGYEQYF TGTGCCAGCAGCCCCGGACAGGTGGGCTACGAGCAGTACTTC
NA TRBJ1-2 TRBV7-9 TRBD1 CASSRQGFGYGYTF TGTGCCAGCAGCAGACAGGGGTTCGGTTATGGCTACACCTTC
NA TRBJ2-7 TRBV5-6 TRBD1 CASSPGTGNYEQYF TGTGCCAGCAGCCCCGGGACAGGGAACTACGAGCAGTACTTC
NA TRBJ2-5 TRBV11-2 NA CASSLDYYGGETQYF TGTGCCAGCAGCTTAGATTACTACGGTGGAGAGACCCAGTACTTC
NA TRBJ2-1 TRBV10-3 TRBD1 CAISSGTGGSNEQFF TGTGCCATCAGCTCCGGGACAGGGGGATCAAATGAGCAGTTCTTC
NA TRBJ2-5 TRBV18 NA CASSPRGQVQETQYF TGTGCCAGCTCACCACGGGGACAAGTACAAGAGACCCAGTACTTC